The subject of this entry is one T cell receptor beta chain. Its antigen is not identified. As for treatment: roughly 19 received Ad26.COV2.S at low or high dose, single or two shots; about 5 received placebo; per-sample allocation not given. After the first vaccine or placebo injection, samples were drawn on day 63. The sample belongs to a study of Ad26.COV2.S vaccination and SARS-CoV-2 variants. Study as a whole: Donor participated within the Ad26.COV2.S arm of the COV1001 trial. Recipients of Ad26.COV2.S got it intramuscularly, once or twice 56 days apart.

Measured with immunoSEQ multiplex PCR; TCRdb has only the in-frame clones, and not every one. The table records roughly 350,000 clones, 75% to 90% of them present only once. This CDR3 is built from 16 residues. Between the trimmed V and J ends, which lost 7 bases and 4 bases, there was a span of 21 bases. CDR1 and CDR2 from the germline V gene are LNHDA and SQIVND (reference sequence). Findings and caveats of the study: The authors reported substantial breadth in spike-specific CD8+ and CD4+ T cell responses after vaccination. Recipients of either vaccine or placebo displayed similar breadth of non-spike TCRs.

Source: peripheral blood, taken in a trial of Ad26.COV2.S vaccine versus placebo. This TCR derives from a person aged 18-60 years who received the Ad26.COV2.S COVID-19 vaccine or a placebo. The V gene is TRBV19, the J gene TRBJ2-3; TRBD2 might be the D (6 bases). Written as DNA, the CDR3 is TGTGCCAGTACCCTCGGAGGGCGGGGAAGCTCAGATACGCAGTATTTT. This gives the protein CASTLGGRGSSDTQYF.